The clone carrying this T cell receptor (beta chain) was seen ten or more times. Germline assignment: CDR1 SGHAT and CDR2 FQNNGV. Trimming left V 1 base short and J 6 bases short, with 10 bases between. The CDR3 is 13 residues long. These data come from a study of Graves' ophthalmopathy and Graves' hyperthyroidism. Beta-chain TCR CDR3 regions were amplified from RNA transcripts. The first round was an RT-PCR with HTBI primers, and the second round was a multiplex PCR. TCRdb reanalysed the multiplex PCR reads using MiXCR and keeps one entry per CDR3 protein. This sample has 200,000 to 250,000 distinct CDR3 sequences, with about 22% found just once.

This clonotype was obtained from a woman aged 45-60 years with Graves' ophthalmopathy. The V gene is TRBV11-2, the J gene TRBJ2-7; no reliable D call. Sequencing was done on a sample of peripheral blood. DNA of the CDR3: TGTGCCAGCAGCTTAGCCCCCGGGTCCGAGCAGTACTTC. It codes for CASSLAPGSEQYF.